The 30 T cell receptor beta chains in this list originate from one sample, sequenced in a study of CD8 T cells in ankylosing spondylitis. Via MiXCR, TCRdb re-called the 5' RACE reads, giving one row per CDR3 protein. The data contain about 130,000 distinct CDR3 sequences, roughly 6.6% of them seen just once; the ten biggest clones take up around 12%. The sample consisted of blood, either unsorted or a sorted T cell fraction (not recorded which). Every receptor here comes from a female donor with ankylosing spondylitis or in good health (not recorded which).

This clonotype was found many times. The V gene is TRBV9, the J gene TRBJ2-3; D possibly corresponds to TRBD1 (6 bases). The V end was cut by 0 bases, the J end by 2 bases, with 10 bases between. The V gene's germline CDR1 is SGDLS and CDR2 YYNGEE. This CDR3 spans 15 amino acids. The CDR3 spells CASSVGGHYTDTQYF. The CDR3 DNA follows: TGTGCCAGCAGCGTAGGGGGGCATTACACAGATACGCAGTATTTT.

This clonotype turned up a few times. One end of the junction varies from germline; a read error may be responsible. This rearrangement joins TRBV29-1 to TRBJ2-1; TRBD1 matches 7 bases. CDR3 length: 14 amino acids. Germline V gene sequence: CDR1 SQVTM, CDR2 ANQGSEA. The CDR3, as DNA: TGCAGCGTAGAAGGACAGGCCTCCTACAATGAGCAGTTCTTC. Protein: CSVEGQASYNEQFF.

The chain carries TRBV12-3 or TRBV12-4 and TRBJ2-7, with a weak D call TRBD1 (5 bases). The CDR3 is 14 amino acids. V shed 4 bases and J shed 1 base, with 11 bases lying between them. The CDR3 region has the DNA TGTGCCAGCAGTTACCAGGGCCCTTCCTACGAGCAGTACTTC. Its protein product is CASSYQGPSYEQYF.

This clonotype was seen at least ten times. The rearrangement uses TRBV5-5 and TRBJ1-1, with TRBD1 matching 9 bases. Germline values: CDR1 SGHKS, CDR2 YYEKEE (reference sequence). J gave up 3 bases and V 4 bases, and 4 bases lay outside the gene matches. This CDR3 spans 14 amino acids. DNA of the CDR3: TGTGCCAGCAGCATCCGGGACAGGGACACTGAAGCTTTCTTT. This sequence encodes CASSIRDRDTEAFF.

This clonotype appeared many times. CDR3 sequence reads: CASSPGGRDSSYNEQFF. The CDR3 DNA reads TGTGCCAGCAGTCCAGGGGGGCGGGACAGCTCATACAATGAGCAGTTCTTC. The chain carries TRBV27 and TRBJ2-1, with D possibly TRBD1 on 7 matching bases. The CDR3 loop spans 17 amino acids. The germline V gene encodes CDR1 MNHEY and CDR2 SMNVEV (reference sequence). V gave up 5 bases and J gave up 4 bases, with 21 bases separating them.

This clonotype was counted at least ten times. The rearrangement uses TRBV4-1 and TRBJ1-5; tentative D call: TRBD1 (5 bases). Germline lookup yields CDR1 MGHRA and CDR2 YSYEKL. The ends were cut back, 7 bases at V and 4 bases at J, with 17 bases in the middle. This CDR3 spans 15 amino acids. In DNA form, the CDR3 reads TGCGCCAGCACCCCCGACCCAGGGAATAATCAGCCCCAGCATTTT. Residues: CASTPDPGNNQPQHF.

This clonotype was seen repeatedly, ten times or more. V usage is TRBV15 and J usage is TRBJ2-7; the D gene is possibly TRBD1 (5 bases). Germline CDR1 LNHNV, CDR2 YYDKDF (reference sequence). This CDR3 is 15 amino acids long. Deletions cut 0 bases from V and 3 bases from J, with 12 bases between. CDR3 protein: CATSREVGPVYEQYF. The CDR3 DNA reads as TGTGCCACCAGCAGAGAGGTGGGGCCAGTCTACGAGCAGTACTTC.

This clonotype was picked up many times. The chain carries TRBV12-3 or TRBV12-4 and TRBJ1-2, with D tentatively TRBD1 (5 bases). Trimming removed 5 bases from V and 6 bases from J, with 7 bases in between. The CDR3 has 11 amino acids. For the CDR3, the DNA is TGTGCCAGCAGTCAGGGAAATGGCTACACCTTC. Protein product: CASSQGNGYTF.

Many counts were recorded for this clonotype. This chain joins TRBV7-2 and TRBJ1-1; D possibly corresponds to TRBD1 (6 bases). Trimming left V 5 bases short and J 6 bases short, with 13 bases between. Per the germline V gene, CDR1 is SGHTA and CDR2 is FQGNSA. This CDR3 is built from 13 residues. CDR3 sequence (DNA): TGTGCCAGCAGCCTCGACAGGCGGCCTGAAGCTTTCTTT. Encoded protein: CASSLDRRPEAFF.

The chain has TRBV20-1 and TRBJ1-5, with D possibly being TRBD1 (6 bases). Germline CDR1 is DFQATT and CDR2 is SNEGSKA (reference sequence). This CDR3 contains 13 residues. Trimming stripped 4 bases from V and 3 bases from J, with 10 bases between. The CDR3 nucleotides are TGCAGTGCTACCAGGGGTCCCAATCAGCCCCAGCATTTT. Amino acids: CSATRGPNQPQHF.

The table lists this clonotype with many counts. CDR3 protein: CASTATGDTQYF. The CDR3 bases are TGCGCCAGCACCGCAACGGGAGATACGCAGTATTTT. The J gene is TRBJ2-3, the V gene TRBV5-1; D unresolved. The V gene's germline CDR1 is SGHRS and CDR2 YFSETQ. This CDR3 is 12 amino acids long. V was shortened by 6 bases and J by 5 bases, with 10 bases between the two germline ends. The whole variable domain, filled in from reference TRBV5-1 and TRBJ2-3, reads KAGVTQTPRYLIKTRGQQVTLSCSPISGHRSVSWYQQTPGQGLQFLFEYFSETQRNKGNFPGRFSGRQFSNSRSEMNVSTLELGDSALYLCASTATGDTQYFGPGTRLTVL.

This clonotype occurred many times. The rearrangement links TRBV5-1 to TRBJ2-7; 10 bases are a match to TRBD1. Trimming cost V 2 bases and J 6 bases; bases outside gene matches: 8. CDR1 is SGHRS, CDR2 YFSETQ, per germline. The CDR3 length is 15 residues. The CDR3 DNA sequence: TGCGCCAGCAGCTTAATACCGGGACAGGGGCGCGAGCAGTACTTC. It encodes CASSLIPGQGREQYF.

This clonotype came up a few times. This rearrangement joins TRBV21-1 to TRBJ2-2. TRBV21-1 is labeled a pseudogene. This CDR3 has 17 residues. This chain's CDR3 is CASSKLHGEPNTGELFF. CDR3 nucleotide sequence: TGTGCCAGCAGCAAACTCCATGGAGAGCCGAACACCGGGGAGCTGTTTTTT.

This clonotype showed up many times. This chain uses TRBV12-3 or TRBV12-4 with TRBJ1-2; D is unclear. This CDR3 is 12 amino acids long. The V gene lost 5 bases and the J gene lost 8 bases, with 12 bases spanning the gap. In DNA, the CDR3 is TGTGCCAGCAGTCGTAGAGTAGGGGGCTACACCTTC. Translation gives CASSRRVGGYTF.

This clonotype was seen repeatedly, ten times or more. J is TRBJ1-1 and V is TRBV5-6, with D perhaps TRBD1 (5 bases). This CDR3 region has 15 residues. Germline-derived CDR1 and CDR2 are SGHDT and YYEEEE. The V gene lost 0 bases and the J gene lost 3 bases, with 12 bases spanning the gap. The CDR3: CASSLVRGEDTEAFF. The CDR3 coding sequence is TGTGCCAGCAGCTTGGTGCGGGGGGAGGACACTGAAGCTTTCTTT.

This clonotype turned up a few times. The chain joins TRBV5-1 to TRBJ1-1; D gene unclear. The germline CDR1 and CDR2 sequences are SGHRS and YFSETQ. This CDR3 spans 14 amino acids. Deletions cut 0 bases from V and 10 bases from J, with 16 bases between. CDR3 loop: CASSLDQHPRGAFF. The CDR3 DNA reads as TGCGCCAGCAGCTTGGACCAACACCCTCGGGGAGCTTTCTTT.

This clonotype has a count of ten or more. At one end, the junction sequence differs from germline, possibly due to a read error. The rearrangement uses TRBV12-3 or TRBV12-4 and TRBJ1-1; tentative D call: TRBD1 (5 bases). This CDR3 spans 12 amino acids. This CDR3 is CARNAVTGRISF. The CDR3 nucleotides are TGTGCCAGAAACGCCGTTACGGGACGCATATCCTTT.

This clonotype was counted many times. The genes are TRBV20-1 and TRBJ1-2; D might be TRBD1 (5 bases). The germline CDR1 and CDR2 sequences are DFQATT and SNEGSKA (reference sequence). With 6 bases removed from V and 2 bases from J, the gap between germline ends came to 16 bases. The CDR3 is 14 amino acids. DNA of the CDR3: TGCAGTGCCTCCTCCGGGGGAATGAACTATGGCTACACCTTC. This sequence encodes CSASSGGMNYGYTF.

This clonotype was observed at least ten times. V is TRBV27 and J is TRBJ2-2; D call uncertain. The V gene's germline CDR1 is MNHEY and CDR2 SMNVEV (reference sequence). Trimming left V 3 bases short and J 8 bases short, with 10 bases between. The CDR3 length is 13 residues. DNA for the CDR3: TGTGCCAGCAGTTTGGCGGCAGCTGGGGAGCTGTTTTTT. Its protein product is CASSLAAAGELFF.

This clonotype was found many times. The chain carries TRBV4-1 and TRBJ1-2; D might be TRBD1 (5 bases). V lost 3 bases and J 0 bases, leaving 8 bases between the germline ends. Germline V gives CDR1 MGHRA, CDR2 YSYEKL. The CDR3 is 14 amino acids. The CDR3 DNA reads TGCGCCAGCAGCCACCGACAGACTAACTATGGCTACACCTTC. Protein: CASSHRQTNYGYTF.

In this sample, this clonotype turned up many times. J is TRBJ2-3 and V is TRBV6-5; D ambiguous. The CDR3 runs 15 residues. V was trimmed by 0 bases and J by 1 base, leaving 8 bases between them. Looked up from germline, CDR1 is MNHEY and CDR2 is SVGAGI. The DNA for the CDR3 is TGTGCCAGCAGTTACTCGTCTGGGGGCACAGATACGCAGTATTTT. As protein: CASSYSSGGTDTQYF.

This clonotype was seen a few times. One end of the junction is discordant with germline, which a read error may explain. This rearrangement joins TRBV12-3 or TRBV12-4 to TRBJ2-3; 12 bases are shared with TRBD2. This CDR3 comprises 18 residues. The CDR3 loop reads CTSSAAFPSGGVGDTQYF. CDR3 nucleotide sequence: TGTACCAGCAGTGCCGCATTTCCTAGCGGGGGGGTCGGAGATACGCAGTATTTT.

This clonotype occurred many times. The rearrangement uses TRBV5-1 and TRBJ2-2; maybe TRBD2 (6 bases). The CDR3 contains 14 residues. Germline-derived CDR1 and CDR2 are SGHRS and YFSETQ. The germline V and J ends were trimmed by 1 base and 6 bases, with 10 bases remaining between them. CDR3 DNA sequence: TGCGCCAGCAGCTTGACAGCGGGCGCCGGGGAGCTGTTTTTT. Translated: CASSLTAGAGELFF.

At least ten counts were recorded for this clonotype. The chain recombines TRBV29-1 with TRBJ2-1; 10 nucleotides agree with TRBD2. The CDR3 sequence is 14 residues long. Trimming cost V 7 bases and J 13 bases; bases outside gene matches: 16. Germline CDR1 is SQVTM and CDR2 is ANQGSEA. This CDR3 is CSAPREGTSDPQFF. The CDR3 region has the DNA TGCAGCGCCCCACGGGAGGGGACTAGCGACCCCCAGTTCTTC.

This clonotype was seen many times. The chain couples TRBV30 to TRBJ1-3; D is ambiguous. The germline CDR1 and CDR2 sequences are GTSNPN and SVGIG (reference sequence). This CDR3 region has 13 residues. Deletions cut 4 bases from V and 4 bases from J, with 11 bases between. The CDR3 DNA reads TGTGCCTGGAATCTGGGAGGGGGAAACACCATATATTTT. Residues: CAWNLGGGNTIYF.

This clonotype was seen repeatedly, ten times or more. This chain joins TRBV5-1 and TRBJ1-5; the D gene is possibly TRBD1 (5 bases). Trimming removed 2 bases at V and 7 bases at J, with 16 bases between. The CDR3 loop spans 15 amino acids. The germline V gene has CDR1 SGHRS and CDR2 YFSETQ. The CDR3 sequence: CASSFGGEVNQPQHF. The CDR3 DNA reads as TGCGCCAGCAGCTTTGGAGGGGAGGTTAACCAGCCCCAGCATTTT.

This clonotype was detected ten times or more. CDR3 nucleotides: TGCAGTGCTAGAGAATGGGAGGGCGGGTCAGGTGATACGCAGTATTTT. It encodes CSAREWEGGSGDTQYF. The rearrangement links TRBV20-1 to TRBJ2-3, with 7 bases lining up with TRBD2. The V gene end was trimmed by 0 bases and the J gene end by 6 bases; junction bases not matched to a gene: 12. Per germline, CDR1 DFQATT and CDR2 SNEGSKA (reference sequence). The CDR3 runs 16 residues.

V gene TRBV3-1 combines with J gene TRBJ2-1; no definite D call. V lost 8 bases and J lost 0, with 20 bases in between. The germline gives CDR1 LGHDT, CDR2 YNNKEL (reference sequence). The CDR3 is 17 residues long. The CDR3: CASSKDIGWDSYNEQFF. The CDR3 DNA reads TGTGCCAGCTCCAAAGATATCGGGTGGGACTCCTACAATGAGCAGTTCTTC.

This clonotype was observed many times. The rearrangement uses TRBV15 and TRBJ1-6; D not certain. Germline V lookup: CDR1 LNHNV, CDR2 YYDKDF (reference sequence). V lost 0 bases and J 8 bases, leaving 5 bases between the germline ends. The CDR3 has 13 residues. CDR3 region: CATSRDADSPLHF. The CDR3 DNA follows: TGTGCCACCAGCAGAGATGCTGATTCACCCCTCCACTTT. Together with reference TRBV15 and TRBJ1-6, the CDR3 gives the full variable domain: DAMVIQNPRYQVTQFGKPVTLSCSQTLNHNVMYWYQQKSSQAPKLLFHYYDKDFNNEADTPDNFQSRRPNTSFCFLDIRSPGLGDTAMYLCATSRDADSPLHFGNGTRLTVT.

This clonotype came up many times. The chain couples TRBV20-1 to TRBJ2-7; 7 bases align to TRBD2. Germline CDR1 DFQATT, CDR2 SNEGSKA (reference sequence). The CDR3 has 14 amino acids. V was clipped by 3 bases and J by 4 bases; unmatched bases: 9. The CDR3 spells CSARGLGLFYEQYF. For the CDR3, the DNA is TGCAGTGCTAGGGGCTTGGGACTATTTTACGAGCAGTACTTC.